The 20 T cell receptor beta chains below were found in one sample sequenced in a study of a mutant IDH1 vaccine in newly diagnosed glioma. These TCRs' antigens remain unknown. Here immunoSEQ multiplex PCR was the method, and the copy in TCRdb shows in-frame clones only, minus some. This table holds tens of thousands of clones, 86% found once. Time point: week 35, safety follow-up. In the vaccine, a single dose held 300 ug of the mutant IDH1 20-mer peptide, along with topical imiquimod. The material was PBMCs, obtained from a glioma patient whose treatment included an IDH1 peptide vaccine. The receptors were gathered from a man aged 40-49 years with glioma.

The chain joins TRBV25-1 to TRBJ2-1; no clear D. Trimming left V 2 bases short and J 9 bases short, with 5 bases between. This CDR3 contains 11 residues. Germline V gene lookup returns CDR1 MGHDK and CDR2 SYGVNS. In nucleotides, the CDR3 is TGTGCCAGCAGTGAAACATTTGAGCAGTTCTTC. It specifies CASSETFEQFF. The variable domain in full, completed from reference TRBV25-1 and TRBJ2-1, reads EADIYQTPRYLVIGTGKKITLECSQTMGHDKMYWYQQDPGMELHLIHYSYGVNSTEKGDLSSESTVSRIRTEHFPLTLESARPSHTSQYLCASSETFEQFFGPGTRLTVL.

The J gene is TRBJ2-7, the V gene TRBV5-1, with no clear D. In germline, CDR1 is SGHRS, CDR2 YFSETQ. Between the trimmed V and J ends, which lost 4 bases and 0 bases, there was a span of 20 bases. The CDR3 runs to 17 residues. In nucleotides, the CDR3 is TGCGCCAGCAGCCCGGATGGAGTCGGCAGTACCTCCTACGAGCAGTACTTC. It translates to CASSPDGVGSTSYEQYF.

This clone was found once. This chain uses TRBV5-6 with TRBJ1-1; D possibly corresponds to TRBD1 (6 bases). The germline V gene encodes CDR1 SGHDT and CDR2 YYEEEE. This CDR3 region has 13 residues. Trimming took 6 bases from V and 6 from J, leaving 15 bases between them. The CDR3 DNA reads TGTGCCAGCACCCCTGGGGGGGCAGCTGAAGCTTTCTTT. Its protein is CASTPGGAAEAFF.

This clone was observed a single time. The rearrangement joins TRBV15 to TRBJ2-2; D not certain. The CDR3 has 16 amino acids. V was trimmed by 0 bases and J by 0 bases, leaving 8 bases between them. Germline CDR1 is LNHNV and CDR2 is YYDKDF (reference sequence). As DNA, the CDR3 is TGTGCCACCAGCAGAGATACCAGTTCGAACACCGGGGAGCTGTTTTTT. Its protein product is CATSRDTSSNTGELFF.

The chain employs TRBV18 and TRBJ1-1, with a tentative D call TRBD1 (5 bases). Deletions cut 4 bases from V and 1 base from J, with 22 bases between. Germline V lookup: CDR1 KGHSH, CDR2 LQKENI. The CDR3 sequence is 18 residues long. The CDR3 protein is CASSLLQVREATNTEAFF. The CDR3 DNA reads TGTGCCAGCTCACTCCTACAGGTTCGAGAAGCCACGAACACTGAAGCTTTCTTT.

This chain connects TRBV5-1 to TRBJ2-5; TRBD1 or TRBD2 may be the D gene (5 bases each). This CDR3 contains 14 residues. Germline CDR1 SGHRS, CDR2 YFSETQ. With 6 bases removed from V and 2 bases from J, the gap between germline ends came to 14 bases. CDR3 coding DNA: TGCGCCAGCACCGAGGGACGCCTACAAGAGACCCAGTACTTC. Amino acid sequence: CASTEGRLQETQYF.

The chain links TRBV5-6 to TRBJ1-5, with 8 nucleotides matching TRBD1. Trimming cost V 4 bases and J 0 bases; bases outside gene matches: 9. CDR3 length: 17 residues. CDR1 SGHDT and CDR2 YYEEEE come from the germline V gene. The DNA for the CDR3 is TGTGCCAGCAGCAGTACCGGGACAGGCTATAGCAATCAGCCCCAGCATTTT. Translated: CASSSTGTGYSNQPQHF.

The genes are TRBV11-2 and TRBJ2-3; D gene ambiguous. Germline CDR1 reads SGHAT; CDR2 reads FQNNGV. The CDR3 has 12 amino acids. The V gene lost 1 base and the J gene lost 11 bases, with 10 bases spanning the gap. The CDR3 loop reads CASSLVETMQYF. CDR3 in DNA: TGTGCCAGCAGCTTAGTGGAAACGATGCAGTATTTT.

The chain recombines TRBV27 with TRBJ1-2, with a possible D match to TRBD1 (5 bases). Looked up from germline, CDR1 is MNHEY and CDR2 is SMNVEV (reference sequence). The CDR3 runs 15 residues. Trimming took 5 bases from V and 10 from J, leaving 23 bases between them. This chain's CDR3 is CASSRLLREGSDYTF. The CDR3 nucleotides read TGTGCCAGCAGTCGCCTACTCAGGGAGGGGAGCGACTACACCTTC.

The chain is built from TRBV7-2 and TRBJ2-4, with 7 bases matching TRBD2. Germline assignment: CDR1 SGHTA and CDR2 FQGNSA. Losses at the gene ends were 5 bases for V and 1 base for J; bases not matched to a gene: 11. The CDR3 is 17 residues long. The CDR3 reads CASSGRTSIDAKNIQYF. CDR3 DNA: TGTGCCAGCAGCGGGCGGACTAGTATTGATGCCAAAAACATTCAGTACTTC.

The CDR3 spells CASSIGGTGGTEAFF. CDR3 nucleotides: TGTGCCAGTAGTATTGGGGGGACAGGGGGCACTGAAGCTTTCTTT. This sequence joins TRBV19 and TRBJ1-1; TRBD1 aligns across 11 bases. The junction had 4 bases not matched to a gene; V was cut back by 3 bases and J by 4 bases. Germline CDR1 is LNHDA and CDR2 is SQIVND (reference sequence). This CDR3 has 15 residues.

V usage is TRBV4-1 and J usage is TRBJ2-6, with 7 nucleotides matching TRBD1. In germline, CDR1 is MGHRA, CDR2 YSYEKL. The CDR3 consists of 18 residues. J was trimmed by 2 bases and V by 3 bases; bases with no gene match: 10. CDR3 coding DNA: TGCGCCAGCAGCCAGTCGGCAGGGGGAGTAACTGGGGCCAACGTCCTGACTTTC. It codes for CASSQSAGGVTGANVLTF.

This clone has a single count. The gene calls are TRBV11-2 and TRBJ1-3, with a tentative D call TRBD1 (6 bases). From germline, CDR1 is SGHAT and CDR2 FQNNGV. Trimming stripped 4 bases from V and 3 bases from J, with 10 bases between. This CDR3 comprises 14 residues. The CDR3 here is CASSWTDYGNTIYF. In DNA, the CDR3 is TGTGCCAGCAGCTGGACAGACTATGGAAACACCATATATTTT.

V is TRBV7-8 and J is TRBJ2-1, with D possibly TRBD2 on 5 matching bases. V was cut by 0 bases and J by 0 bases, with 6 bases left in between. Germline lookup yields CDR1 SGHVS and CDR2 FQNEAQ. This CDR3 has 15 residues. This CDR3 is CASSLAGASYNEQFF. CDR3 nucleotides: TGTGCCAGCAGCTTAGCGGGAGCCTCCTACAATGAGCAGTTCTTC.

The chain carries TRBV28 and TRBJ1-4, with D possibly TRBD1 on 5 matching bases. Germline CDR1 MDHEN, CDR2 SYDVKM. The CDR3 contains 14 residues. V was cut by 2 bases and J by 8 bases, with 12 bases left in between. As DNA, the CDR3 is TGTGCCAGCAGTTTAACGGGACTGCGCGAAAAACTGTTTTTT. This gives the protein CASSLTGLREKLFF.

The chain couples TRBV19 to TRBJ1-6; D not certain. Per the germline V gene, CDR1 is LNHDA and CDR2 is SQIVND (reference sequence). Trimming took off 11 bases at V and 5 bases at J, with 19 bases between the two ends. CDR3 size: 15 residues. Here the CDR3 reads CAGRPTSPNNSPLHF. As DNA, the CDR3 is TGTGCCGGACGACCCACCTCTCCCAATAATTCACCCCTCCACTTT.

J is TRBJ2-5 and V is TRBV7-2; D not certain. CDR1 is SGHTA, CDR2 FQGNSA, per germline. CDR3 size: 13 residues. The V end was cut by 2 bases, the J end by 1 base, with 5 bases between. CDR3 amino acids: CASSLSFQETQYF. The CDR3, as DNA: TGTGCCAGCAGCTTAAGTTTCCAAGAGACCCAGTACTTC.

The chain carries TRBV15 and TRBJ2-5, with TRBD1 as a possible D gene (7 bases). The ends were cut back, 1 base at V and 5 bases at J, with 11 bases in the middle. The CDR3 consists of 14 residues. Germline-derived CDR1 and CDR2 are LNHNV and YYDKDF (reference sequence). The CDR3 sequence is CATSRAGGGETQYF. The CDR3 DNA sequence: TGTGCCACCAGCAGAGCAGGAGGGGGCGAGACCCAGTACTTC.

This clone was seen a single time. The chain links TRBV7-9 to TRBJ2-7; D gene uncertain. Per the germline V gene, CDR1 is SEHNR and CDR2 is FQNEAQ (reference sequence). CDR3 length: 15 residues. V lost 1 base to trimming and J lost 0 bases, with 10 bases between them. CDR3 DNA: TGTGCCAGCAGCTTAGTCGCGAAAAGCTCCTACGAGCAGTACTTC. Its translation: CASSLVAKSSYEQYF. Supplemented by reference TRBV7-9 and TRBJ2-7, the full variable domain reads DTGVSQNPRHKITKRGQNVTFRCDPISEHNRLYWYRQTLGQGPEFLTYFQNEAQLEKSRLLSDRFSAERPKGSFSTLEIQRTEQGDSAMYLCASSLVAKSSYEQYFGPGTRLTVT.

V is TRBV19 and J is TRBJ2-7, with D hard to call. The CDR3 is 10 amino acids. CDR1 LNHDA and CDR2 SQIVND come from the germline V gene (reference sequence). CDR3 loop: CAESVYEQYF. The DNA for the CDR3 is TGTGCAGAGTCAGTTTACGAGCAGTACTTC.